These T cell receptor beta chains were read from a single sample in a study of Tregs in tolerant kidney transplant recipients. The protocol was immunoSEQ multiplex PCR, while the TCRdb copy is restricted to in-frame clones and leaves out a portion. Found here are fewer than 80,000 clones, roughly 91% of them singletons; the top ten hold nearly 0.4%. Sequenced material: CD4+ T cells from blood, taken before the transplant. Receptors originate from a human donor who received a combined kidney and bone marrow transplant. CDR3s include the opening cysteine and the closing phenylalanine or tryptophan. A D gene is named only where the DNA matches it firmly. Expanded clones get a size class; other rows say once, few or many, or leave the size out.

clone_size: NA; d_call: TRBD1; v_call: TRBV7-9; j_call: TRBJ2-4; cdr3_nt: TGTGCCAGCAGCTTCGGGGACAGGGAAAACATTCAGTACTTC; cdr3_aa: CASSFGDRENIQYF
clone_size: NA; d_call: NA; v_call: TRBV5-1; j_call: TRBJ2-3; cdr3_nt: TGCGCCAGCAGCTACTACGGGACTCAATCCACAGATACGCAGTATTTT; cdr3_aa: CASSYYGTQSTDTQYF
clone_size: once; d_call: NA; v_call: TRBV4-2; j_call: TRBJ2-1; cdr3_nt: TGTGCCAGCAGCCGGGAGGCCCTGGGCAATGAGCAGTTCTTC; cdr3_aa: CASSREALGNEQFF
clone_size: NA; d_call: TRBD1; v_call: TRBV5-1; j_call: TRBJ1-5; cdr3_nt: TGCGCCAGCAGCTTAACAGGGGGCGGACAGCCCCAGCATTTT; cdr3_aa: CASSLTGGGQPQHF
clone_size: once; d_call: TRBD1; v_call: TRBV4-2; j_call: TRBJ1-1; cdr3_nt: TGTGCCAGCAGCCACCCAAGGACAGGGGCAGGCGCTGAAGCTTTCTTT; cdr3_aa: CASSHPRTGAGAEAFF
clone_size: NA; d_call: NA; v_call: TRBV18; j_call: TRBJ2-7; cdr3_nt: TGTGCCAGCTCATCTCGGGGAGAACAAGTTACCTACGAGCAGTACTTC; cdr3_aa: CASSSRGEQVTYEQYF
clone_size: NA; d_call: NA; v_call: TRBV4-2; j_call: TRBJ1-4; cdr3_nt: TGTGCCAGCAGCCAAGATCAGGGCGGATTTAATGAAAAACTGTTTTTT; cdr3_aa: CASSQDQGGFNEKLFF
clone_size: NA; d_call: TRBD2; v_call: TRBV13; j_call: TRBJ2-1; cdr3_nt: TGTGCCAGCAGCCCCCGGACTAGCATAAATGAGCAGTTCTTC; cdr3_aa: CASSPRTSINEQFF
clone_size: NA; d_call: TRBD1; v_call: TRBV29-1; j_call: TRBJ1-1; cdr3_nt: TGCAGCGGCAGACAGGGACTGAACACTGAAGCTTTCTTT; cdr3_aa: CSGRQGLNTEAFF
clone_size: once; d_call: TRBD1; v_call: TRBV15; j_call: TRBJ1-5; cdr3_nt: TGTGCCACCAGCAATTGGGACAGGGCTCGCCTCTATAGCAATCAGCCCCAGCATTTT; cdr3_aa: CATSNWDRARLYSNQPQHF
clone_size: NA; d_call: TRBD1; v_call: TRBV5-1; j_call: TRBJ2-1; cdr3_nt: TGCGCCAGCGCCGTGGGACAGTACTACAATGAGCAGTTCTTC; cdr3_aa: CASAVGQYYNEQFF